The clone carrying this TCR beta chain is categorized as medium-sized (0.01 to 0.1%). The sample is drawn from a study of blood T cell repertoires in COVID-19. Overall study: Sites in the United States, Italy and Spain provided acute and convalescent COVID-19 samples.

Clones were read by immunoSEQ multiplex PCR, and TCRdb kept only the in-frame ones, dropping some. The sample comprises fewer than 40,000 clones, 65% to 90% of which are singletons, and more than 8% rests with the top ten. Germline trimming cut 4 bases from V and 6 bases from J; bases unmatched to any gene: 15. CDR3 length: 17 residues. Germline V gene data show CDR1 as SGHRS and CDR2 as YFSETQ. The chain is built from TRBV5-1 and TRBJ2-2; 7 bases match TRBD1. The sample consisted of peripheral blood. The source of this sequence is a human donor in a cohort sampled during active COVID-19. The CDR3 spells CASSTGQPGISSGELFF. CDR3 DNA sequence: TGCGCCAGCAGCACGGGACAGCCCGGCATTTCGTCCGGGGAGCTGTTTTTT. Complete variable domain (other parts from reference TRBV5-1 and TRBJ2-2): KAGVTQTPRYLIKTRGQQVTLSCSPISGHRSVSWYQQTPGQGLQFLFEYFSETQRNKGNFPGRFSGRQFSNSRSEMNVSTLELGDSALYLCASSTGQPGISSGELFFGEGSRLTVL.